Each of the 27 T cell receptor beta chains below was sequenced from the same sample in a study of T cell clones after liver transplantation. Libraries were prepared by immunoSEQ multiplex PCR; TCRdb keeps only in-frame clonotypes and omits some of them. The sample lists tens of thousands of clones, about 88% seen once, with 2.7% in the top ten. The material sequenced was CD4+ T cells from blood, taken before liver transplant. These receptors were collected from a human donor who received a liver transplant.

The chain uses TRBV5-1 and TRBJ1-4; a possible D gene is TRBD1 (6 bases). Germline-derived CDR1 and CDR2 are SGHRS and YFSETQ. V was cut by 0 bases and J by 8 bases, with 14 bases left in between. This CDR3 is built from 15 residues. The chain's CDR3 is CASSLAETGAEKLFF. For the CDR3, the DNA is TGCGCCAGCAGCTTGGCTGAGACAGGAGCAGAAAAACTGTTTTTT.

This clone came up a few times. This chain links TRBV5-1 with TRBJ2-1, with 8 nucleotides matching TRBD1. Trimming at V came to 2 bases and at J to 6 bases, leaving 1 base not matched to a gene. This CDR3 region has 13 residues. Germline V gives CDR1 SGHRS, CDR2 YFSETQ. The CDR3 protein is CASSFGQGNEQFF. CDR3 sequence (DNA): TGCGCCAGCAGCTTCGGACAGGGCAATGAGCAGTTCTTC.

The chain has TRBV5-1 and TRBJ2-3; 11 nucleotides agree with TRBD2. CDR3 length equals 15 residues. Germline V lookup: CDR1 SGHRS, CDR2 YFSETQ. V lost 9 bases to trimming and J lost 0 bases; unmatched junction nucleotides: 6. CDR3 sequence (DNA): TGCGCCACCAGGGGACTAGCGGATAGCACAGATACGCAGTATTTT. This translates into CATRGLADSTDTQYF. The complete variable domain, with remaining parts taken from reference TRBV5-1 and TRBJ2-3, reads KAGVTQTPRYLIKTRGQQVTLSCSPISGHRSVSWYQQTPGQGLQFLFEYFSETQRNKGNFPGRFSGRQFSNSRSEMNVSTLELGDSALYLCATRGLADSTDTQYFGPGTRLTVL.

This clone has a handful of counts. This chain joins TRBV4-2 and TRBJ2-3, with 9 nucleotides matching TRBD1. The CDR3 totals 17 residues. The V gene end was trimmed by 0 bases and the J gene end by 2 bases; junction bases not matched to a gene: 6. Germline V CDR1 and CDR2: LGHNA, YNFKEQ. In nucleotides, the CDR3 is TGTGCCAGCAGCCAAGAAGCGGGACAGGGAAACACAGATACGCAGTATTTT. Amino acid sequence: CASSQEAGQGNTDTQYF.

The chain has TRBV7-6 and TRBJ2-1, with 7 bases identical to TRBD2. Germline lookup yields CDR1 SGHVS and CDR2 FNYEAQ. J lost 0 bases, V lost 1 base, and 6 bases had no gene match. CDR3 length: 17 residues. In DNA, the CDR3 is TGTGCCAGCAGCTTAGTAATCGGGGGGAGCTCCTACAATGAGCAGTTCTTC. Protein sequence: CASSLVIGGSSYNEQFF.

The chain couples TRBV11-2 to TRBJ2-1, with 16 bases lining up with TRBD2. V gave up 5 bases and J gave up 4 bases; unmatched junction bases: 2. The CDR3 is 16 residues long. Germline V gene lookup returns CDR1 SGHAT and CDR2 FQNNGV. This chain's CDR3 is CASSLGLAGGYNEQFF. DNA of the CDR3: TGTGCCAGCAGCCTGGGACTAGCGGGAGGGTACAATGAGCAGTTCTTC.

This sequence joins TRBV7-3 and TRBJ2-2; 8 bases align to TRBD2. There are 15 residues in the CDR3. The germline CDR1 and CDR2 sequences are SGHTA and FQGTGA. The trim removed 2 bases at V and 6 bases at J, leaving 5 bases unmatched. The CDR3 DNA reads TGTGCCAGCAGCTTACAGGCGGGGGGCCCCGGGGAGCTGTTTTTT. Its translation is CASSLQAGGPGELFF.

The genes are TRBV9 and TRBJ2-3; 13 bases agree with TRBD2. The ends lost 4 bases at V and 4 bases at J; junction bases unmatched: 3. Germline CDR1 reads SGDLS; CDR2 reads YYNGEE. The CDR3 runs 15 residues. The CDR3 nucleotides are TGTGCCAGCAGCTCTGGACTAGCGGGAGCAGATACGCAGTATTTT. It translates to CASSSGLAGADTQYF.

The genes are TRBV7-8 and TRBJ1-1; 7 bases map to TRBD1. The germline gives CDR1 SGHVS, CDR2 FQNEAQ. The CDR3 consists of 15 residues. The J segment lost 7 bases and the V segment lost 3 bases, leaving 11 bases of the junction unmatched. The CDR3 protein is CASSFEPSGGIEAFF. The CDR3 DNA follows: TGTGCCAGCAGCTTCGAGCCTTCAGGGGGAATTGAAGCTTTCTTT.

The rearrangement uses TRBV28 and TRBJ2-1; TRBD2 matches at 9 bases. After removal of 7 bases from V and 5 bases from J, the junction contained 9 bases not matched to a gene. Germline V CDR1 and CDR2: MDHEN, SYDVKM. This CDR3 comprises 15 residues. The CDR3 sequence: CASIHSGRYNNEQFF. CDR3 coding DNA: TGTGCCAGCATTCACAGCGGGAGGTACAACAATGAGCAGTTCTTC.

The chain combines TRBV28 with TRBJ2-5; the D gene is possibly TRBD1 (6 bases). The germline gives CDR1 MDHEN, CDR2 SYDVKM. Trimming pared 4 bases from V and 6 bases from J, leaving 15 bases between. This CDR3 is built from 14 residues. CDR3 region: CASSSTGFVKTQYF. DNA for the CDR3: TGTGCCAGCAGTTCCACAGGGTTTGTGAAGACCCAGTACTTC.

This clone was counted a single time. The J gene is TRBJ2-5, the V gene TRBV11-3; D might be TRBD2 (5 bases). V lost 0 bases and J 5 bases, leaving 13 bases between the germline ends. The CDR3 length is 15 residues. In germline, CDR1 is SGHNT, CDR2 YENEEA. In DNA, the CDR3 is TGTGCCAGCAGCTTAGATGGCCTAGCAGCGGAGACCCAGTACTTC. Translating gives CASSLDGLAAETQYF.

The CDR3 region is CASSFLPGTGSLADTQYF. The CDR3 DNA sequence: TGTGCCAGCAGTTTTCTCCCCGGGACAGGGAGTTTAGCAGATACGCAGTATTTT. This chain links TRBV27 with TRBJ2-3, with 9 bases matching TRBD1. CDR3 length: 18 residues. Germline assignment: CDR1 MNHEY and CDR2 SMNVEV (reference sequence). After removal of 3 bases from V and 4 bases from J, the junction contained 14 bases not matched to a gene.

The CDR3 coding sequence is TGTGCCAGCAGCTTGAGGGGTAGGACTAGCGGATACAATGAGCAGTTCTTC. The encoded protein is CASSLRGRTSGYNEQFF. This chain connects TRBV7-3 to TRBJ2-1; 10 bases fit TRBD2. Per the germline V gene, CDR1 is SGHTA and CDR2 is FQGTGA. There are 17 residues in the CDR3. V dropped 3 bases and J dropped 4; count of bases not matched to a gene: 9.

In this sample, this clone turned up a few times. The genes are TRBV27 and TRBJ2-7, with D hard to call. The CDR3 has 13 amino acids. V lost 5 bases to trimming and J lost 6 bases, with 14 bases between them. Germline CDR1 and CDR2: MNHEY and SMNVEV (reference sequence). DNA of the CDR3: TGTGCCAGCAGTCCGGGCCCAAGCCGCGAGCAGTACTTC. Protein: CASSPGPSREQYF.

CDR3 protein: CASSSRGGKNEQFF. The CDR3 region has the DNA TGTGCCAGCAGCTCTAGGGGAGGGAAAAATGAGCAGTTCTTC. The V gene is TRBV7-3, the J gene TRBJ2-1, with 7 bases that match TRBD2. Germline V gives CDR1 SGHTA, CDR2 FQGTGA. CDR3 length: 14 residues. J was trimmed by 7 bases and V by 4 bases; bases with no gene match: 7.

The chain recombines TRBV5-6 with TRBJ2-7, with TRBD2 matching 12 bases. The CDR3 runs 16 residues. The V segment lost 1 base and the J segment 2 bases; nucleotides outside the gene matches: 4. The germline gives CDR1 SGHDT, CDR2 YYEEEE. CDR3 loop: CASSLKLAGGPYEQYF. CDR3 DNA: TGTGCCAGCAGCTTGAAACTAGCGGGAGGCCCCTACGAGCAGTACTTC.

The rearrangement joins TRBV27 to TRBJ1-1, with 9 nucleotides matching TRBD1. The CDR3 runs 11 residues. J was trimmed by 12 bases and V by 6 bases; bases with no gene match: 5. Germline CDR1 MNHEY, CDR2 SMNVEV (reference sequence). This chain's CDR3 is CASRGTGRTFF. Written as DNA, the CDR3 is TGTGCCAGCAGGGGGACAGGGAGGACTTTCTTT.

The V and J genes are TRBV19 and TRBJ2-1; D not certain. The CDR3 sequence is 17 residues long. V gave up 1 base and J gave up 0 bases, with 13 bases separating them. Germline V gene lookup returns CDR1 LNHDA and CDR2 SQIVND (reference sequence). The CDR3 DNA reads as TGTGCCAGTAGTATAGCTCGAGGCGGACGCTCCTACAATGAGCAGTTCTTC. Translated, it gives CASSIARGGRSYNEQFF.

The chain carries TRBV6-5 and TRBJ1-1, with 7 nucleotides matching TRBD1. The germline CDR1 and CDR2 sequences are MNHEY and SVGAGI. The CDR3 runs to 14 residues. After removal of 6 bases from V and 1 base from J, the junction contained 5 bases not matched to a gene. CDR3 sequence (DNA): TGTGCCAGCAGATCGAGGGGGCGGAACACTGAAGCTTTCTTT. This codes for CASRSRGRNTEAFF.

The rearrangement joins TRBV7-2 to TRBJ2-1, with TRBD2 matching over 7 bases. The CDR3 loop spans 14 amino acids. The germline V gene encodes CDR1 SGHTA and CDR2 FQGNSA. V trimming: 7 bases; J trimming: 7 bases; junction bases outside the gene matches: 10. The CDR3 nucleotides are TGTGCCAGCACGCTGGTTAGCGGGTGGAATGAGCAGTTCTTC. It is translated as CASTLVSGWNEQFF.

This clone was observed a few times. The CDR3 DNA is TGTGCCATCAGTGACCCTGGGAAACAGGGGAACTATGGCTACACCTTC. Protein sequence: CAISDPGKQGNYGYTF. The gene calls are TRBV10-3 and TRBJ1-2; TRBD1 matches 7 bases. Germline CDR1 is ENHRY and CDR2 is SYGVKD. The CDR3 sequence is 16 residues long. Trimming removed 3 bases from V and 2 bases from J; junction bases left unmatched: 9.

The V gene is TRBV7-6, the J gene TRBJ2-4, with a weak D call TRBD2 (6 bases). The germline CDR1 and CDR2 sequences are SGHVS and FNYEAQ. The V gene lost 1 base and the J gene lost 8 bases, with 12 bases spanning the gap. The CDR3 contains 14 residues. The CDR3 nucleotides read TGTGCCAGCAGCTTAGAGGGAGGTCGGGACATTCAGTACTTC. This sequence encodes CASSLEGGRDIQYF.

The chain combines TRBV19 with TRBJ2-4, with D perhaps TRBD2 (5 bases). Germline loops: CDR1 LNHDA, CDR2 SQIVND (reference sequence). Trimming cost V 3 bases and J 1 base, with 19 bases left between them. The CDR3 consists of 18 residues. CDR3 DNA: TGTGCCAGTAGTATTAACCCTCTAGCTCCCGGGGCCAAAAACATTCAGTACTTC. Its protein is CASSINPLAPGAKNIQYF.

The CDR3 bases are TGTGCCAGCAGTGACTCCGACAGGGCCGGGGAGCTGTTTTTT. Protein: CASSDSDRAGELFF. This rearrangement joins TRBV6-4 to TRBJ2-2, with 7 bases identical to TRBD1. Losses at the gene ends were 0 bases for V and 6 bases for J; bases not matched to a gene: 1. Germline CDR1 is MRHNA and CDR2 is SNTAGT. This CDR3 has 14 residues.

The chain employs TRBV6-1 and TRBJ1-4, with 7 bases aligning to TRBD1. Germline V lookup: CDR1 MNHNS, CDR2 SASEGT. CDR3 length: 14 amino acids. V trimming: 5 bases; J trimming: 3 bases; junction bases outside the gene matches: 3. The CDR3 sequence is CASSWTGPNEKLFF. Written as DNA, the CDR3 is TGTGCCAGCAGTTGGACAGGCCCTAATGAAAAACTGTTTTTT.

The V call is TRBV27, the J call TRBJ2-7, with 9 bases aligning to TRBD1. CDR3 size: 15 residues. The germline V gene has CDR1 MNHEY and CDR2 SMNVEV (reference sequence). J was trimmed by 3 bases and V by 5 bases; bases with no gene match: 8. The CDR3 loop is CASSTTHRGRYEQYF. The DNA for the CDR3 is TGTGCCAGCAGTACGACCCACAGGGGGCGCTACGAGCAGTACTTC.